Listed below are T cell receptor beta chains from one sample, sequenced in a study of blood T cell repertoires in COVID-19. Using immunoSEQ multiplex PCR, the repertoire was profiled, and TCRdb retains in-frame clones only, with some absent. Of around 78,000 clones listed, approximately 89% were seen once; the top ten hold 5% to 6.5%. Specimen: peripheral blood. These TCRs come from a man aged 50 or older with active COVID-19. The CDR3 runs from the conserved cysteine through the conserved F or W. D genes are given only for firm matches. Only part of the rows carry a size: once, few, many, or a class if the clone is expanded.

- TRBJ2-7 TRBV19 TRBD2 CASSIGLAGGPENEQYF TGTGCCAGTAGTATCGGACTAGCGGGAGGGCCTGAAAACGAGCAGTACTTC
- TRBJ1-2 TRBV6-6 TRBD1 CASRRDREDYYGYTF TGTGCCAGCAGGAGGGACAGGGAGGACTACTATGGCTACACCTTC
- TRBJ1-6 TRBV7-6 - CASSSRGTDSSPLHF TGTGCCAGCAGCTCGAGGGGGACGGATTCCTCACCCCTCCACTTT
- TRBJ1-1 TRBV5-1 - CASSFYRNTEAFF TGCGCCAGCAGCTTTTACAGGAACACTGAAGCTTTCTTT
once TRBJ1-5 TRBV24-1 TRBD1 CATSELPRDRVQPQHF TGTGCCACCAGTGAACTGCCCCGGGACAGGGTCCAGCCCCAGCATTTT
- TRBJ2-1 TRBV9 TRBD2 CASSVGASGIRYNEQFF TGTGCCAGCAGCGTAGGGGCTAGCGGGATTCGCTACAATGAGCAGTTCTTC
few TRBJ2-1 TRBV7-9 - CASSSLGGSNEQFF TGTGCCAGCAGTTCCCTCGGGGGTAGCAATGAGCAGTTCTTC
- TRBJ2-5 TRBV7-2 TRBD1 CASSYRGGGQETQYF TGTGCCAGCAGCTACAGGGGTGGCGGCCAAGAGACCCAGTACTTC
- TRBJ2-3 TRBV5-5 TRBD2 CASSLVVGTSGSSDTQYF TGTGCCAGCAGCTTGGTAGTGGGGACTAGCGGGAGTTCAGATACGCAGTATTTT
- TRBJ2-5 TRBV25-1 - CASSPRGSQETQYF TGTGCCAGCAGCCCTCGGGGTTCCCAAGAGACCCAGTACTTC
- TRBJ1-5 TRBV7-2 TRBD1 CASSPPPGQGYQPQHF TGTGCCAGCAGCCCCCCGCCGGGACAGGGTTATCAGCCCCAGCATTTT
once TRBJ2-3 TRBV6-4 - CARVRLGRGTDTQYF TGTGCCAGGGTGAGGTTAGGGCGGGGCACAGATACGCAGTATTTT
- TRBJ2-7 TRBV4-3 - CASSQDLGPREQYF TGCGCCAGCAGCCAAGACTTGGGGCCGCGCGAGCAGTACTTC
- TRBJ2-3 TRBV6-2/TRBV6-3 TRBD2 CASSALAGSGTDTQYF TGTGCCAGCAGTGCACTAGCGGGGTCGGGGACAGATACGCAGTATTTT
- TRBJ2-1 TRBV24-1 - CATSDTLNEQFF TGTGCCACCAGTGACACGCTAAATGAGCAGTTCTTC
- TRBJ2-2 TRBV19 - CASGTASGNTGELFF TGTGCCAGTGGCACGGCAAGCGGGAACACCGGGGAGCTGTTTTTT
- TRBJ2-5 TRBV5-1 TRBD2 CASSGGGLAGARETQYF TGCGCCAGCAGCGGCGGGGGACTAGCGGGAGCGCGAGAGACCCAGTACTTC
once TRBJ1-4 TRBV5-1 - CASSPDISTNEKLFF TGCGCCAGCAGCCCGGACATCTCAACTAATGAAAAACTGTTTTTT
- TRBJ2-1 TRBV2 - CASSELQRHNEQFF TGTGCCAGCAGTGAGCTCCAGCGGCACAATGAGCAGTTCTTC
- TRBJ1-1 TRBV6-2/TRBV6-3 - CASSFPGKLAEAFF TGTGCCAGCAGTTTCCCAGGGAAACTGGCTGAAGCTTTCTTT
- TRBJ1-1 TRBV19 TRBD1 CASSIEKRQGPMNTEAFF TGTGCCAGTAGTATAGAGAAGCGACAGGGACCGATGAACACTGAAGCTTTCTTT
- TRBJ1-2 TRBV5-1 TRBD1 CASSTTGGDGYTF TGCGCCAGCAGCACAACAGGGGGGGATGGCTACACCTTC
few TRBJ2-7 TRBV7-2 TRBD2 CASSLAGRASYEQYF TGTGCCAGCAGCTTAGCCGGGAGGGCTTCCTACGAGCAGTACTTC
- TRBJ2-3 TRBV4-1 TRBD2 CASSRGLAGGPRSTDTQYF TGCGCCAGCAGCCGAGGACTAGCGGGGGGGCCGAGAAGCACAGATACGCAGTATTTT
few TRBJ2-4 TRBV15 - CATSPRLGGIQYF TGTGCCACCAGCCCTCGGTTGGGGGGCATTCAGTACTTC
- TRBJ2-1 TRBV5-1 TRBD2 CASSFGAGGYDNEQFF TGCGCCAGCAGCTTCGGGGCGGGGGGCTACGACAATGAGCAGTTCTTC
- TRBJ2-7 TRBV2 TRBD2 CASSGTSGGSSYEQYF TGTGCCAGCAGCGGGACTAGCGGGGGGTCCTCCTACGAGCAGTACTTC
- TRBJ1-1 TRBV4-2 TRBD1 CASSPYRGTNTEAFF TGTGCCAGCAGCCCTTACAGGGGAACGAACACTGAAGCTTTCTTT
many TRBJ2-3 TRBV6-4 TRBD1 CASRVGTGPTDTQYF TGTGCCAGCAGAGTCGGGACAGGGCCCACAGATACGCAGTATTTT
- TRBJ1-6 TRBV7-9 - CASSFFGRGDNSPLHF TGTGCCAGCAGCTTTTTCGGACGGGGGGATAATTCACCCCTCCACTTT
- TRBJ1-2 TRBV29-1 - CSVEEGGGGYTF TGCAGCGTTGAGGAGGGTGGTGGTGGCTACACCTTC
- TRBJ2-7 TRBV7-2 - CASSLYMTETYEQYF TGTGCCAGCAGCCTTTACATGACAGAGACCTACGAGCAGTACTTC
many TRBJ2-7 TRBV11-2 TRBD1 CASSSRDRAEQYF TGTGCCAGCAGCTCGCGAGACAGGGCCGAGCAGTACTTC
- TRBJ2-1 TRBV27 - CASSLSRGNEQFF TGTGCCAGCAGTTTATCACGGGGCAATGAGCAGTTCTTC
- TRBJ1-1 TRBV28 TRBD1 CASTSTPGGGGEAFF TGTGCCAGCACCTCGACCCCAGGGGGCGGAGGTGAAGCTTTCTTT
- TRBJ2-3 TRBV2 - CASSREFGTDTQYF TGTGCCAGCAGCCGGGAATTCGGCACAGATACGCAGTATTTT
once TRBJ2-5 TRBV28 - CASSREVGETQYF TGTGCCAGCAGTAGGGAGGTGGGAGAGACCCAGTACTTC
- TRBJ1-1 TRBV5-6 TRBD1 CASSTPDRDGTEAFF TGTGCCAGCAGCACCCCGGACAGGGATGGCACTGAAGCTTTCTTT
- TRBJ1-2 TRBV19 TRBD1 CASSIETGEDYGYTF TGTGCCAGTAGTATCGAAACAGGGGAGGACTATGGCTACACCTTC
- TRBJ2-1 TRBV5-6 - CASSLGAGASEQFF TGTGCCAGCAGCCTGGGGGCGGGGGCGAGTGAGCAGTTCTTC
- TRBJ2-1 TRBV19 TRBD2 CASGGGYNEQFF TGTGCCAGCGGGGGGGGCTACAATGAGCAGTTCTTC
- TRBJ1-1 TRBV28 TRBD1 CASIPGQGAEAFF TGTGCCAGTATCCCGGGACAGGGTGCTGAAGCTTTCTTT
- TRBJ2-3 TRBV13 - CASSLGRDTQYF TGTGCCAGCAGCTTAGGTCGGGATACGCAGTATTTT
- TRBJ1-5 TRBV28 - CASSQGLIRQGNQPQHF TGTGCCAGCAGCCAAGGCTTGATACGGCAGGGCAATCAGCCCCAGCATTTT
- TRBJ1-2 TRBV4-2 TRBD1 CASSQGTGDYNYGYTF TGTGCCAGCAGCCAAGGGACAGGGGATTATAACTACGGCTACACCTTC
once TRBJ2-7 TRBV11-3 - CASSLGGWKDYEQYF TGTGCCAGCAGCTTAGGCGGATGGAAGGACTACGAGCAGTACTTC
- TRBJ2-7 TRBV29-1 TRBD2 CSVEVQVGGAYEQYF TGCAGCGTTGAAGTACAGGTGGGGGGGGCCTACGAGCAGTACTTC
- TRBJ1-5 TRBV24-1 TRBD1 CATSALRDRGQPQHF TGTGCCACCAGTGCCCTGCGGGACAGGGGCCAGCCCCAGCATTTT
- TRBJ1-2 TRBV3-1/TRBV3-2 TRBD1 CASSQNRGSYGYTF TGTGCCAGCAGCCAGAACAGGGGGTCCTATGGCTACACCTTC
- TRBJ1-2 TRBV4-2 - CASSQPEGRLNYGYTF TGTGCCAGCAGCCAACCGGAGGGACGGCTCAACTATGGCTACACCTTC
- TRBJ1-1 TRBV10-3 TRBD1 CAISVTGDDTEAFF TGTGCCATCAGTGTTACAGGGGATGACACTGAAGCTTTCTTT
- TRBJ2-1 TRBV19 - CASSIAGQLYNEQFF TGTGCCAGTAGTATCGCGGGACAGTTATACAATGAGCAGTTCTTC
- TRBJ2-5 TRBV9 - CASSPRTTSQETQYF TGTGCCAGCAGCCCACGGACTACCTCTCAAGAGACCCAGTACTTC
- TRBJ1-5 TRBV7-9 - CASSLTTGNQPQHF TGTGCCAGCAGCTTGACGACGGGAAATCAGCCCCAGCATTTT
- TRBJ2-7 TRBV5-4 TRBD1 CASSTTGTVGEQYF TGTGCCAGCAGTACCACAGGGACAGTAGGCGAGCAGTACTTC
- TRBJ2-3 TRBV28 - CASRSGPAVADTQYF TGTGCCAGCAGAAGCGGGCCCGCCGTGGCAGATACGCAGTATTTT
- TRBJ1-2 TRBV28 - CASASGGVLDGYTF TGTGCCAGCGCCAGCGGTGGGGTTCTCGATGGCTACACCTTC
- TRBJ1-6 TRBV14 TRBD1 CASSQQGVRNSPLHF TGTGCCAGCAGCCAACAGGGGGTACGGAATTCACCCCTCCACTTT
- TRBJ1-1 TRBV5-5 TRBD1 CASSLGQGEGVTEAFF TGTGCCAGCAGCTTGGGACAGGGGGAAGGGGTCACTGAAGCTTTCTTT